The 29 T cell receptor beta chains reported below all come from one sample, sequenced in a study of cytomegalovirus exposure and HLA in healthy donors (dated by TCRdb to the late 2010s). Libraries were constructed by the immunoSEQ multiplex PCR assay. Entries here come from immuneACCESS through TCRdb and include only in-frame sequences with V and J called. Some clones fail to appear in such tables; in the studies checked, an unresolved V gene covers under half of the shortfall, and the cause of the remainder is unknown. The sample yields about 56,000 clones; around nine tenths were counted once. The ten largest clones represent 1.1% of the sample. Sequencing was done on a sample of PBMCs. These receptors were taken from a man aged 18 to 30 in good health and CMV-seronegative.

V is TRBV7-9 and J is TRBJ2-7, with 7 bases fitting TRBD1. Germline values: CDR1 SEHNR, CDR2 FQNEAQ (reference sequence). V gave up 5 bases and J gave up 3 bases; unmatched junction bases: 10. The CDR3 covers 15 residues. In DNA, the CDR3 is TGTGCCAGCAGCGCCTGGACAGGAGGAGTCTACGAGCAGTACTTC. This translates into CASSAWTGGVYEQYF.

This chain links TRBV4-1 with TRBJ1-1, with a possible D match to TRBD1 (5 bases). The CDR3 spans 15 residues. V lost 4 bases and J 5 bases, leaving 17 bases between the germline ends. The germline V gene has CDR1 MGHRA and CDR2 YSYEKL. This chain's CDR3 is CASSLGPGIGTEAFF. CDR3 sequence (DNA): TGCGCCAGCAGCCTAGGCCCAGGGATTGGGACTGAAGCTTTCTTT.

This rearrangement joins TRBV28 to TRBJ2-7, with D maybe TRBD2 (5 bases). CDR1 is MDHEN and CDR2 is SYDVKM in the germline V gene. V lost 8 bases to trimming and J lost 4 bases, with 18 bases between them. The CDR3 runs 14 residues. The CDR3 region is CASLPGGPSYEQYF. The CDR3 coding sequence is TGTGCCAGCCTACCTGGCGGGCCAAGTTACGAGCAGTACTTC.

This chain connects TRBV15 to TRBJ2-7; 10 nucleotides line up with TRBD1. This CDR3 spans 15 amino acids. CDR1 is LNHNV and CDR2 is YYDKDF in the germline V gene (reference sequence). The junction had 6 bases not matched to a gene; V was cut back by 1 base and J by 6 bases. The DNA for the CDR3 is TGTGCCACCAGCAGAGGGGGACAGGGGAGGATCGAGCAGTACTTC. It encodes CATSRGGQGRIEQYF.

The chain has TRBV11-2 and TRBJ1-1, with a tentative D call TRBD1 (6 bases). V was cut by 8 bases and J by 5 bases, with 18 bases left in between. The CDR3 is 14 amino acids. Germline V gene sequence: CDR1 SGHAT, CDR2 FQNNGV. The CDR3 bases are TGTGCCAGCGAGAATTTACAGGGAAATACTGAAGCTTTCTTT. Protein product: CASENLQGNTEAFF. The full variable domain, completed using reference TRBV11-2 and TRBJ1-1, is EAGVAQSPRYKIIEKRQSVAFWCNPISGHATLYWYQQILGQGPKLLIQFQNNGVVDDSQLPKDRFSAERLKGVDSTLKIQPAKLEDSAVYLCASENLQGNTEAFFGQGTRLTVV.

A remark on this clone: One end of the junction is discordant with germline, which a read error may explain. The chain is built from TRBV7-7 and TRBJ2-5, with 11 nucleotides matching TRBD2. CDR3 length: 16 residues. CDR1 is SSHAT and CDR2 is FNYEAQ in the germline V gene (reference sequence). The CDR3 spells CASSLGSSSGRETQYF. CDR3 DNA sequence: TGTGCTAGCAGCTTAGGATCGTCTAGCGGGAGGGAGACCCAGTACTTC.

This clone occurred a few times. The rearrangement uses TRBV7-2 and TRBJ2-7; possibly TRBD2 for D (6 bases). Trimming took 5 bases from V and 2 from J, leaving 13 bases between them. The CDR3 sequence is 14 residues long. Germline CDR1 and CDR2: SGHTA and FQGNSA. The CDR3 bases are TGTGCCAGCAGCCATAGCGGAACGACCTACGAGCAGTACTTC. Translation: CASSHSGTTYEQYF.

This chain uses TRBV5-8 with TRBJ2-1; the match to TRBD2 covers 8 bases. Germline assignment: CDR1 SGHTS and CDR2 YDEGEE. Germline trimming cut 5 bases from V and 9 bases from J; bases unmatched to any gene: 7. CDR3 length: 13 residues. DNA of the CDR3: TGTGCCAGCAGGAAGACTAGCGTATTTGAGCAGTTCTTC. Its protein product is CASRKTSVFEQFF.

The chain couples TRBV6-6 to TRBJ2-1; possibly TRBD2 for D (6 bases). The CDR3 extends over 14 amino acids. The germline gives CDR1 MNHNY, CDR2 SVGAGI (reference sequence). The CDR3 loop reads CGLALVSSYNEQFF. CDR3 sequence (DNA): TGTGGTCTAGCGTTGGTAAGCTCCTACAATGAGCAGTTCTTC.

The CDR3 nucleotides read TGTGCCAGCAGTTTATCGGCCTCGACAGGGACTTTTGGGGACACTGAAGCTTTCTTT. Protein sequence: CASSLSASTGTFGDTEAFF. V and J are TRBV27 and TRBJ1-1, with 7 nucleotides matching TRBD1. Looked up from germline, CDR1 is MNHEY and CDR2 is SMNVEV (reference sequence). This CDR3 contains 19 residues. The J segment lost 3 bases and the V segment lost 0 bases, leaving 16 bases of the junction unmatched.

The chain uses TRBV19 and TRBJ2-3; TRBD1 matches 7 bases. V was clipped by 7 bases and J by 3 bases; unmatched bases: 10. The CDR3 covers 15 residues. Germline values: CDR1 LNHDA, CDR2 SQIVND (reference sequence). The CDR3 sequence is CASNPVTGKTDTQYF. Written as DNA, the CDR3 is TGTGCCAGTAACCCGGTGACAGGGAAGACAGATACGCAGTATTTT.

The chain has TRBV6-5 and TRBJ1-2; D remains ambiguous. Deletions cut 4 bases from V and 4 bases from J, with 7 bases between. Germline V gives CDR1 MNHEY, CDR2 SVGAGI. The CDR3 is 12 residues long. CDR3 region: CASSSGSYGYTF. Written as DNA, the CDR3 is TGTGCCAGCAGTTCTGGCAGCTATGGCTACACCTTC.

Comment on this clone: The junction shows a germline mismatch at one end, possibly a read error. The same CDR3 also results from other DNA sequences found in this sample. The chain combines TRBV27 with TRBJ2-5; 9 nucleotides align to TRBD1. The CDR3 is 15 amino acids. The germline CDR1 and CDR2 sequences are MNHEY and SMNVEV (reference sequence). CDR3 sequence reads: CASTPSGTGRQTQYF. For the CDR3, the DNA is TGCGCCAGCACCCCTTCGGGGACAGGGAGACAGACCCAGTACTTC.

The rearrangement uses TRBV9 and TRBJ2-7; 10 positions match TRBD1. The CDR3 length is 13 residues. Losses at the gene ends were 3 bases for V and 6 bases for J; bases not matched to a gene: 3. Per the germline V gene, CDR1 is SGDLS and CDR2 is YYNGEE. CDR3 residues: CASSGGDRGEQYF. DNA of the CDR3: TGTGCCAGCAGCGGGGGGGACAGGGGCGAGCAGTACTTC.

V and J are TRBV7-2 and TRBJ1-2; tentatively, D is TRBD1 (5 bases). The V end lost 6 bases, the J end lost 4 bases, and 9 bases lay between the germline ends. CDR1 is SGHTA and CDR2 is FQGNSA in the germline V gene. The CDR3 consists of 12 residues. The CDR3 DNA is TGTGCCAGCAGGCCTGACAGCTATGGCTACACCTTC. It translates to CASRPDSYGYTF.

The chain uses TRBV5-1 and TRBJ2-1; 9 nucleotides line up with TRBD2. The CDR3 consists of 14 residues. Germline V gene lookup returns CDR1 SGHRS and CDR2 YFSETQ. V lost 5 bases and J lost 7; bases outside the gene matches: 7. The CDR3 region has the DNA TGCGCCAGCAGGTCCGGGACTAGCTGGAATGAGCAGTTCTTC. Encoded protein: CASRSGTSWNEQFF.

The chain recombines TRBV6-1 with TRBJ2-7; the D gene is possibly TRBD2 (6 bases). Germline-derived CDR1 and CDR2 are MNHNS and SASEGT. The CDR3 sequence is 15 residues long. V was clipped by 8 bases and J by 6 bases, with 23 bases between them. Here the CDR3 DNA reads TGTGCCAGCGCGGGCGGGGTCGGACACTTCTTCGAGCAGTACTTC. Translating gives CASAGGVGHFFEQYF.

The V gene is TRBV19, the J gene TRBJ2-5; no firm D call. The CDR3 has 11 amino acids. CDR1 is LNHDA and CDR2 is SQIVND in the germline V gene (reference sequence). Trimming shortened V by 3 bases and J by 4 bases, and 3 bases separated the two germline ends. Written as DNA, the CDR3 is TGTGCCAGTAGTATCCGAGAGACCCAGTACTTC. Residues: CASSIRETQYF.

CDR3: CASSDGTGINEQYF. In DNA, the CDR3 is TGTGCCAGCAGTGACGGGACAGGGATAAACGAGCAGTACTTC. The rearrangement joins TRBV27 to TRBJ2-7, with 9 nucleotides matching TRBD1. This CDR3 is 14 amino acids long. CDR1 is MNHEY and CDR2 is SMNVEV in the germline V gene (reference sequence). The ends lost 5 bases at V and 5 bases at J; junction bases unmatched: 7.

The table lists this clone with a few counts. J is TRBJ2-7 and V is TRBV7-8, with 10 bases identical to TRBD2. CDR3 size: 17 residues. The germline CDR1 and CDR2 sequences are SGHVS and FQNEAQ. Germline trimming cut 1 base from V and 4 bases from J; bases unmatched to any gene: 10. In nucleotides, the CDR3 is TGTGCCAGCAGCTTAGAAGGGAGCGGGAGGGCCTCGTACGAGCAGTACTTC. Translated: CASSLEGSGRASYEQYF. Together with reference TRBV7-8 and TRBJ2-7, the CDR3 gives the full variable domain: GAGVSQSPRYKVAKRGQDVALRCDPISGHVSLFWYQQALGQGPEFLTYFQNEAQLDKSGLPSDRFFAERPEGSVSTLKIQRTQQEDSAVYLCASSLEGSGRASYEQYFGPGTRLTVT.

V usage is TRBV7-2 and J usage is TRBJ2-2; 13 bases fit TRBD2. Germline CDR1 reads SGHTA; CDR2 reads FQGNSA. Trimming removed 5 bases from V and 7 bases from J; junction bases left unmatched: 7. The CDR3 consists of 16 residues. Here the CDR3 reads CASSQWTSGSIGELFF. In nucleotides, the CDR3 is TGTGCCAGCAGCCAGTGGACTAGCGGGAGTATCGGGGAGCTGTTTTTT.

The chain employs TRBV15 and TRBJ2-1; 7 bases align to TRBD2. The germline CDR1 and CDR2 sequences are LNHNV and YYDKDF (reference sequence). The CDR3 sequence is 16 residues long. Unmatched junction bases numbered 2, after V lost 0 bases and J lost 0 bases. CDR3 loop: CATSRDGGGSYNEQFF. The CDR3 DNA reads TGTGCCACCAGCAGAGATGGCGGGGGCTCCTACAATGAGCAGTTCTTC. Complete variable domain (other parts from reference TRBV15 and TRBJ2-1): DAMVIQNPRYQVTQFGKPVTLSCSQTLNHNVMYWYQQKSSQAPKLLFHYYDKDFNNEADTPDNFQSRRPNTSFCFLDIRSPGLGDTAMYLCATSRDGGGSYNEQFFGPGTRLTVL.

In DNA form, the CDR3 reads TGTGCCAGCAGCGTGTCAGGGACCCAGTACTTC. Its translation is CASSVSGTQYF. The chain is built from TRBV5-5 and TRBJ2-5; D is unclear. CDR3 length equals 11 residues. Trimming pared 4 bases from V and 7 bases from J, leaving 8 bases between. Germline V gives CDR1 SGHKS, CDR2 YYEKEE (reference sequence).

V is TRBV4-1 and J is TRBJ1-1; 7 positions agree with TRBD1. Germline values: CDR1 MGHRA, CDR2 YSYEKL. The CDR3 runs to 14 residues. V lost 4 bases, J lost 4 bases, and 6 bases stayed unmatched. The CDR3 here is CASSPGQEITEAFF. CDR3 coding DNA: TGCGCCAGCAGCCCTGGACAGGAAATCACTGAAGCTTTCTTT.

This rearrangement joins TRBV4-3 to TRBJ2-7, with D tentatively TRBD1 (5 bases). Trimming cost V 0 bases and J 2 bases, with 17 bases left between them. The CDR3 consists of 17 residues. Germline CDR1 reads LGHNA; CDR2 reads YSLEER. The CDR3 DNA reads as TGCGCCAGCAGCCAAGATTATTTCAGGGTGGCCACCTACGAGCAGTACTTC. Protein sequence: CASSQDYFRVATYEQYF.

The chain combines TRBV10-3 with TRBJ1-4; 8 nucleotides agree with TRBD1. The CDR3 runs to 16 residues. Per germline, CDR1 ENHRY and CDR2 SYGVKD. The junction had 13 bases not matched to a gene; V was cut back by 10 bases and J by 3 bases. The CDR3 region has the DNA TGTGCCACCAGGCCTGGTACAGGGGGAGCTAATGAAAAACTGTTTTTT. Protein: CATRPGTGGANEKLFF.

The V and J genes are TRBV6-5 and TRBJ1-1; weak D call: TRBD1 (5 bases). This CDR3 is 15 amino acids long. V lost 6 bases and J lost 1, with 15 bases in between. The germline gives CDR1 MNHEY, CDR2 SVGAGI. The CDR3 nucleotides read TGTGCCAGCAGGGAGGACGGGGGACGGAACACTGAAGCTTTCTTT. Encoded protein: CASREDGGRNTEAFF.

This chain joins TRBV25-1 and TRBJ1-1; the D gene is possibly TRBD1 (6 bases). V lost 4 bases, J lost 5 bases, and 8 bases lay in between. The CDR3 consists of 12 residues. Per germline, CDR1 MGHDK and CDR2 SYGVNS. The CDR3 region has the DNA TGTGCCAGCAGTGGCAGGGGAACTGAAGCTTTCTTT. Protein: CASSGRGTEAFF.

The chain is built from TRBV21-1 and TRBJ2-5; TRBD2 is the table's D call and was not checked against the DNA. TRBV21-1 is tagged as a pseudogene. The CDR3 has 13 residues. Here the CDR3 DNA reads TGTGCCAGCACCGCGACTATCCCTGAGACCCAGTACTTC. It is translated as CASTATIPETQYF.